The 14 T cell receptor beta chains presented below share a single source sample, sequenced in a study of identical twins. TCRdb passed the 5' RACE reads through MiXCR, listing each CDR3 protein once. The sample has just over 500,000 distinct CDR3 sequences, roughly a fifth seen once. The sample was also reused in another study, on T cells expressing NK-cell markers.

The sequenced material came from CD4+ T cells sorted from blood. The origin of the receptors is a woman aged 18-29 years in good health.

This chain connects TRBV6-2 or TRBV6-3 to TRBJ2-1, with 14 positions matching TRBD2. The CDR3 runs to 15 residues. J lost 9 bases, V lost 6 bases, and 7 bases had no gene match. Germline values: CDR1 MNHEY, CDR2 SVGEGT. CDR3 in DNA: TGTGCCAGCAGCCGCGGACTAGCGGGGGGTGGTGAGCAGTTCTTC. Translation gives CASSRGLAGGGEQFF.

The chain uses TRBV5-1 and TRBJ1-4, with 7 bases aligning to TRBD1. Trimming took 6 bases from V and 6 from J; bases not matched to a gene: 11. This CDR3 contains 15 residues. Germline CDR1 is SGHRS and CDR2 is YFSETQ. The CDR3, as DNA: TGCGCCAGCATCGAGATACAGGGGAGCGATGAAAAACTGTTTTTT. It yields the protein CASIEIQGSDEKLFF.

This clonotype occurred many times. The chain links TRBV5-1 to TRBJ1-2; D is undetermined. Germline assignment: CDR1 SGHRS and CDR2 YFSETQ. Trimming removed 5 bases from V and 8 bases from J, with 22 bases in between. The CDR3 is 15 residues long. The chain's CDR3 is CASSSQDGGERGYTF. The DNA for the CDR3 is TGCGCCAGCAGTTCCCAGGACGGCGGGGAGAGAGGCTACACCTTC.

The chain combines TRBV20-1 with TRBJ2-1; 11 bases fit TRBD1. J lost 10 bases, V lost 5 bases, and 7 bases had no gene match. The CDR3 has 13 residues. Looked up from germline, CDR1 is DFQATT and CDR2 is SNEGSKA (reference sequence). CDR3 sequence reads: CSAPPGQGGEQFF. CDR3 bases: TGCAGTGCTCCACCGGGACAGGGGGGCGAGCAGTTCTTC.

J is TRBJ2-2 and V is TRBV12-3 or TRBV12-4, with 7 bases aligning to TRBD1. The J segment lost 2 bases and the V segment lost 5 bases, leaving 5 bases of the junction unmatched. CDR3 length: 15 residues. CDR3 loop: CASSPWDRNTGELFF. CDR3 coding DNA: TGTGCCAGCAGTCCTTGGGACAGAAACACCGGGGAGCTGTTTTTT.

Ten or more counts support this clonotype. The chain employs TRBV7-6 and TRBJ2-5, with a tentative D call TRBD2 (5 bases). The CDR3 loop spans 14 amino acids. Germline V gives CDR1 SGHVS, CDR2 FNYEAQ. The V gene lost 2 bases and the J gene lost 5 bases, with 12 bases spanning the gap. In nucleotides, the CDR3 is TGTGCCAGCAGCTTACCCCCACCGGGGGAGACCCAGTACTTC. Protein: CASSLPPPGETQYF.

The V gene is TRBV28, the J gene TRBJ1-2; the match to TRBD1 covers 7 bases. The trim removed 7 bases at V and 6 bases at J, leaving 8 bases unmatched. This CDR3 is built from 13 residues. Germline CDR1 reads MDHEN; CDR2 reads SYDVKM. The CDR3 DNA sequence: TGTGCCAGCACTCAGACAGGGTACAATGGCTACACCTTC. Translation gives CASTQTGYNGYTF.

This chain uses TRBV7-9 with TRBJ2-7, with D unclear. Trimming cost V 7 bases and J 5 bases, with 21 bases left between them. This CDR3 spans 15 amino acids. Per germline, CDR1 SEHNR and CDR2 FQNEAQ (reference sequence). The CDR3: CASTYLGPDWDEQYF. As DNA, the CDR3 is TGTGCCAGCACCTACCTCGGCCCTGACTGGGACGAGCAGTACTTC. The entire variable domain, with the rest obtained from reference TRBV7-9 and TRBJ2-7, is as follows: DTGVSQNPRHKITKRGQNVTFRCDPISEHNRLYWYRQTLGQGPEFLTYFQNEAQLEKSRLLSDRFSAERPKGSFSTLEIQRTEQGDSAMYLCASTYLGPDWDEQYFGPGTRLTVT.

The V and J genes are TRBV2 and TRBJ1-5; a weak D match, TRBD1 (6 bases). CDR1 and CDR2 from the germline V gene are SNHLY and FYNNEI. V was shortened by 6 bases and J by 11 bases, with 17 bases between the two germline ends. The CDR3 runs to 13 residues. CDR3 sequence: CASRGTWVRAQHF. The CDR3 bases are TGTGCCAGCAGAGGGACATGGGTTAGGGCCCAGCATTTT.

This clonotype was seen only a few times. The V call is TRBV6-6, the J call TRBJ2-7; D possibly corresponds to TRBD1 (6 bases). From germline, CDR1 is MNHNY and CDR2 SVGAGI (reference sequence). V lost 7 bases, J lost 5 bases, and 15 bases lay in between. CDR3 length: 13 residues. The CDR3 reads CASNPHRAHEQYF. The CDR3 region has the DNA TGTGCCAGCAATCCCCACAGGGCCCACGAGCAGTACTTC.

The chain recombines TRBV29-1 with TRBJ1-2; 9 bases agree with TRBD1. Germline-derived CDR1 and CDR2 are SQVTM and ANQGSEA. The CDR3 consists of 13 residues. Trimming removed 6 bases from V and 5 bases from J; junction bases left unmatched: 7. The CDR3 sequence is CSVYRDRVYGYTF. CDR3 DNA: TGCAGCGTCTACCGGGACAGGGTGTATGGCTACACCTTC.

This clonotype was observed a single time. V gene TRBV7-9 combines with J gene TRBJ2-7; 10 bases line up with TRBD2. CDR3 size: 16 residues. Unmatched junction bases numbered 6, after V lost 1 base and J lost 3 bases. The germline CDR1 and CDR2 sequences are SEHNR and FQNEAQ (reference sequence). The CDR3 sequence: CASSLEGSGRIYEQYF. CDR3 in DNA: TGTGCCAGCAGCTTAGAGGGTAGCGGGAGGATCTACGAGCAGTACTTC.

This clonotype turned up a few times. V gene TRBV7-8 combines with J gene TRBJ2-1; weak D call: TRBD2 (6 bases). In germline, CDR1 is SGHVS, CDR2 FQNEAQ. CDR3 length: 15 residues. V lost 2 bases, J lost 5 bases, and 13 bases lay in between. The CDR3 here is CASSLRGGVNNEQFF. The CDR3 DNA reads as TGTGCCAGCAGCTTACGGGGCGGGGTAAACAATGAGCAGTTCTTC.

The chain carries TRBV12-3 or TRBV12-4 and TRBJ2-5; possible D gene TRBD1, 6 bases. The ends were cut back, 5 bases at V and 2 bases at J, with 9 bases in the middle. The CDR3 runs to 13 residues. The CDR3 spells CASSRTEQETQYF. CDR3 nucleotides: TGTGCCAGCAGTCGGACAGAACAAGAGACCCAGTACTTC.